This is a list of T cell receptor beta chains from one sample in a study of blood T cells in healthy people across ages. MiXCR, applied by TCRdb to the 5' RACE reads, yields one record per CDR3 protein. The repertoire holds 850,000 to 1,100,000 distinct CDR3 sequences, with around two fifths as singletons. Source material: blood. The origin of the receptors is a man between 18 and 35 years old in good health. Both conserved end residues are part of each CDR3.

v_gene,j_gene,CDR3aa
TRBV11-2,TRBJ2-1,CASSLGWTGRNNEQFF
TRBV5-1,TRBJ2-1,CASSLDVSGNEQFF
TRBV20-1,TRBJ1-1,CSARDSARPEAFF
TRBV6-2/TRBV6-3,TRBJ2-1,CASSYASGGASRSTKFF
TRBV7-2,TRBJ1-6,CASLDFHNSPLHF
TRBV5-4,TRBJ1-2,CASSWSQGLTGYTF
TRBV12-3/TRBV12-4,TRBJ1-5,CASSYGQRQPQHF
TRBV6-6,TRBJ1-4,CASTTSGSLKTNEKLFF
TRBV4-3,TRBJ2-7,CASSQDRRRGDEQYF
TRBV5-1,NA,CASSLGTGPPSTYNEQYF
TRBV19,TRBJ2-3,CASSIRVIADTQYF
TRBV11-3,TRBJ2-3,CASSKMNTDTQYF
TRBV20-1,TRBJ2-3,CSAVNLAGELPDTQYF
TRBV7-2,TRBJ1-6,CASSSTGSHSPLHF
TRBV20-1,TRBJ2-3,CSATGPSTDTQYF
TRBV7-2,TRBJ2-5,CASSLLSGGSGDEQYF
TRBV20-1,TRBJ1-5,CSVSPVGLGNQPQHF
TRBV20-1,TRBJ2-5,CSASPEETQYF
TRBV5-1,TRBJ2-1,CASSLGWVVGSYNEQFF
TRBV6-5,TRBJ1-2,CASSRQPGTEEYGYTF
TRBV2,TRBJ1-5,CASSEFGQGMDQPQHF
TRBV12-3/TRBV12-4,TRBJ1-2,CASSYDNNYGYTF
TRBV12-3/TRBV12-4,TRBJ1-2,CASSLDRDSKCGYTF
TRBV12-3/TRBV12-4,TRBJ1-5,CASSSGTGPYSNQPQHF
TRBV2,TRBJ1-2,CASTGQGVKANYGYTF
TRBV5-1,TRBJ2-3,CASSYTSTDTQYF
TRBV5-1,TRBJ2-1,CASSQTSGGGTYNEKFF
TRBV20-1,TRBJ2-7,CSARDIDATYEQYF
TRBV11-1,TRBJ2-1,CASSLVWGYEQFF
TRBV6-2/TRBV6-3,TRBJ2-7,CASSSRDRGSSYKQYF
TRBV2,TRBJ2-2,CASSEKGARVTGELFF
TRBV4-2,TRBJ2-3,CASSPPGQRDTQYF
TRBV10-3,TRBJ1-6,CAISAGPWEPLHF
TRBV9,TRBJ2-2,CASSNRGQTGELFF
TRBV6-2/TRBV6-3,TRBJ1-1,CASSTGQRGEAFF